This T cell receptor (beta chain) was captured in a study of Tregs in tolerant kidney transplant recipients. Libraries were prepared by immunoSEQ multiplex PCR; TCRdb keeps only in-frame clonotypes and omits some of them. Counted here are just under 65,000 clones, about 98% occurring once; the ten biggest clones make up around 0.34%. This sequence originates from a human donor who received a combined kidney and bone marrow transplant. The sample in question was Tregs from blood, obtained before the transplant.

CDR3 loop: CASSEDRGSWAQETQYF. CDR3 bases: TGTGCCAGCAGTGAAGATAGGGGGTCTTGGGCCCAAGAGACCCAGTACTTC. The chain uses TRBV25-1 and TRBJ2-5; tentative D call: TRBD1 (6 bases). The CDR3 is made up of 17 amino acids. Germline-derived CDR1 and CDR2 are MGHDK and SYGVNS. V was clipped by 2 bases and J by 1 base, with 17 bases between them.